These 32 T cell receptor beta chains came from one sample sequenced in a study of cytomegalovirus exposure and HLA in healthy donors. PCR primers comprised 60 Vbeta and 13 Jbeta primers. Produced via immunoSEQ multiplex PCR; TCRdb's table is partial and in-frame only. The sample gives some 200,000 clones, approximately 78% of which show up once; 0.8% is in the top ten. Material for sequencing was PBMCs. The receptors shown here come from a woman aged 18-35 years in good health and CMV-seronegative.

J is TRBJ1-2 and V is TRBV28; no clear D gene. This CDR3 spans 14 amino acids. Germline V gives CDR1 MDHEN, CDR2 SYDVKM. Trimming removed 1 base at V and 6 bases at J, with 12 bases between. CDR3 bases: TGTGCCAGCAGTTTATCGACATTGGGCCATGGCTACACCTTC. As protein: CASSLSTLGHGYTF.

This clone has only one observation. The chain combines TRBV10-1 with TRBJ2-5; D is uncertain. V was trimmed by 0 bases and J by 0 bases, leaving 8 bases between them. The CDR3 spans 15 residues. CDR1 is WNHNN, CDR2 SYGVQD, per germline (reference sequence). CDR3 residues: CASSESTTNQETQYF. The CDR3 coding sequence is TGCGCCAGCAGTGAGTCGACAACCAACCAAGAGACCCAGTACTTC.

The gene calls are TRBV12-5 and TRBJ2-1; maybe TRBD2 (6 bases). The CDR3 has 15 amino acids. V was trimmed by 5 bases and J by 6 bases, leaving 17 bases between them. Looked up from germline, CDR1 is LGHNT and CDR2 is FRNRAP. CDR3 sequence (DNA): TGTGCTAGTGGTCAAACAGGAGGGAACTTCAATGAGCAGTTCTTC. Protein: CASGQTGGNFNEQFF.

The chain combines TRBV7-3 with TRBJ2-1; perhaps TRBD2 as D (6 bases). Germline V gene data show CDR1 as SGHTA and CDR2 as FQGTGA. V gave up 1 base and J gave up 2 bases, with 18 bases separating them. There are 18 residues in the CDR3. This CDR3 reads CASSLNTFAGTPYNEQFF. The CDR3 coding sequence is TGTGCCAGCAGCTTAAACACATTCGCGGGGACTCCCTACAATGAGCAGTTCTTC.

The chain combines TRBV6-5 with TRBJ1-2; 9 bases map to TRBD1. The CDR3 is 15 residues long. The germline gives CDR1 MNHEY, CDR2 SVGAGI. The ends lost 0 bases at V and 6 bases at J; junction bases unmatched: 5. CDR3 sequence: CASSYSGQGIDGYTF. The CDR3 DNA is TGTGCCAGCAGTTACTCGGGACAGGGTATTGATGGCTACACCTTC.

This clone occurred a few times. The CDR3 sequence is CSVVVFGAEMNTEAFF. CDR3 bases: TGCAGCGTTGTCGTTTTCGGCGCGGAAATGAACACTGAAGCTTTCTTT. The V call is TRBV29-1, the J call TRBJ1-1; D ambiguous. This CDR3 contains 16 residues. Trimming removed 4 bases at V and 0 bases at J, with 18 bases between. The germline gives CDR1 SQVTM, CDR2 ANQGSEA. Together with reference TRBV29-1 and TRBJ1-1, the CDR3 gives the full variable domain: SAVISQKPSRDICQRGTSLTIQCQVDSQVTMMFWYRQQPGQSLTLIATANQGSEATYESGFVIDKFPISRPNLTFSTLTVSNMSPEDSSIYLCSVVVFGAEMNTEAFFGQGTRLTVV.

The chain couples TRBV29-1 to TRBJ2-7; 15 nucleotides agree with TRBD2. The junction had 6 bases not matched to a gene; V was cut back by 7 bases and J by 2 bases. The CDR3 covers 15 residues. Germline V gene sequence: CDR1 SQVTM, CDR2 ANQGSEA. In DNA form, the CDR3 reads TGCAGCGACGGGACTAGCGGGAGGCCTCCCTACGAGCAGTACTTC. Amino acid sequence: CSDGTSGRPPYEQYF.

This clone came up a few times. The V call is TRBV6-5, the J call TRBJ1-5; 7 positions match TRBD1. The CDR3 runs 13 residues. In germline, CDR1 is MNHEY, CDR2 SVGAGI. V was clipped by 4 bases and J by 6 bases; unmatched bases: 3. CDR3 loop: CASSFTGVQPQHF. CDR3 DNA sequence: TGTGCCAGCAGTTTCACAGGGGTTCAGCCCCAGCATTTT.

The rearrangement joins TRBV6-5 to TRBJ1-1, with D possibly matching TRBD1 (6 bases). Germline assignment: CDR1 MNHEY and CDR2 SVGAGI. The length of the CDR3 is 14 residues. Trimming left V 7 bases short and J 5 bases short, with 17 bases between. The DNA of the CDR3 is TGTGCCAGCATCGCGACAGGAACGTATACTGAAGCTTTCTTT. Protein: CASIATGTYTEAFF.

The V call is TRBV27, the J call TRBJ2-7, with 13 positions matching TRBD2. The CDR3 runs 15 residues. V lost 8 bases to trimming and J lost 5 bases; unmatched junction nucleotides: 9. Per the germline V gene, CDR1 is MNHEY and CDR2 is SMNVEV (reference sequence). As DNA, the CDR3 is TGTGCCAGCTCGCGACTAGCGGGAGGTGTGGACGAGCAGTACTTC. Translating gives CASSRLAGGVDEQYF.

The chain combines TRBV5-6 with TRBJ2-3; 11 positions agree with TRBD2. The V and J ends lost 2 bases and 2 bases, in that order; junction bases with no gene match: 4. The germline gives CDR1 SGHDT, CDR2 YYEEEE. The CDR3 is 16 amino acids. The CDR3 DNA reads TGTGCCAGCAGCTTCGGGACTAGCGGAACCACAGATACGCAGTATTTT. Its protein is CASSFGTSGTTDTQYF.

This chain connects TRBV28 to TRBJ1-2, with 7 bases lining up with TRBD1. Germline V gene data show CDR1 as MDHEN and CDR2 as SYDVKM. The V gene end was trimmed by 10 bases and the J gene end by 0 bases; junction bases not matched to a gene: 5. This CDR3 has 13 residues. The CDR3 coding sequence is TGTGCCACCGGGACAGCCGCTAACTATGGCTACACCTTC. It codes for CATGTAANYGYTF.

The chain links TRBV6-1 to TRBJ2-7; unclear D gene. Germline V CDR1 and CDR2: MNHNS, SASEGT. Trimming removed 2 bases from V and 4 bases from J, with 9 bases in between. The CDR3 runs 13 residues. The chain's CDR3 is CASSEPNRYEQYF. The CDR3 DNA sequence: TGTGCCAGCAGTGAACCAAACCGGTACGAGCAGTACTTC.

The CDR3 protein is CAISDAGDRGHDPTFF. In DNA, the CDR3 is TGTGCCATCAGCGACGCAGGGGACAGGGGCCATGACCCCACCTTCTTT. The genes are TRBV10-3 and TRBJ1-1, with 10 positions matching TRBD1. The ends lost 6 bases at V and 14 bases at J; junction bases unmatched: 21. Germline CDR1 and CDR2: ENHRY and SYGVKD. This CDR3 comprises 16 residues.

In its sample, this clone was seen once. The chain employs TRBV19 and TRBJ2-3; 9 bases are a match to TRBD2. Germline assignment: CDR1 LNHDA and CDR2 SQIVND (reference sequence). With V trimmed by 10 bases and J by 1 base, 3 bases remained unmatched. The CDR3 consists of 13 residues. The CDR3 region has the DNA TGTGCCACCTCTAGCGGGGGCACAGATACGCAGTATTTT. It encodes CATSSGGTDTQYF.

The V and J genes are TRBV2 and TRBJ1-2, with D maybe TRBD1 (5 bases). The V end was cut by 0 bases, the J end by 2 bases, with 16 bases between. The V gene's germline CDR1 is SNHLY and CDR2 FYNNEI. The CDR3 extends over 17 amino acids. CDR3 protein: CASSEALDRPPNYGYTF. CDR3 coding DNA: TGTGCCAGCAGTGAAGCACTCGACAGACCACCGAACTATGGCTACACCTTC.

On this clone: This sample includes further DNA sequences coding for the same CDR3. The J gene is TRBJ1-1, the V gene TRBV5-1; 10 nucleotides match TRBD1. With 0 bases clipped from V and 8 bases from J, the junction kept 4 bases outside the gene matches. CDR1 SGHRS and CDR2 YFSETQ come from the germline V gene. The CDR3 spans 14 residues. CDR3 nucleotides: TGCGCCAGCAGCTTGGGGACAGGGGGGACGGAAGCTTTCTTT. This translates into CASSLGTGGTEAFF.

The V call is TRBV6-1, the J call TRBJ2-7; possible D gene TRBD1, 6 bases. Trimming removed 6 bases from V and 0 bases from J, with 9 bases in between. Germline lookup yields CDR1 MNHNS and CDR2 SASEGT. The CDR3 sequence is 13 residues long. The CDR3 here is CASRRTASYEQYF. The CDR3 DNA follows: TGTGCCAGCAGACGGACAGCCTCCTACGAGCAGTACTTC.

The chain links TRBV7-2 to TRBJ2-1; 9 nucleotides line up with TRBD2. Germline V gene data show CDR1 as SGHTA and CDR2 as FQGNSA. Losses at the gene ends were 1 base for V and 7 bases for J; bases not matched to a gene: 5. This CDR3 region has 15 residues. CDR3 protein: CASSLGLAGLNEQFF. Here the CDR3 DNA reads TGTGCCAGCAGCTTAGGGCTAGCGGGGCTGAATGAGCAGTTCTTC.

This clone has a handful of counts. The chain combines TRBV7-6 with TRBJ1-3; 8 nucleotides line up with TRBD1. This CDR3 is built from 14 residues. Per germline, CDR1 SGHVS and CDR2 FNYEAQ. Trimming took 6 bases from V and 2 from J; bases not matched to a gene: 3. CDR3 sequence reads: CASRPDRAGNTIYF. The CDR3 region has the DNA TGTGCCAGCAGACCGGACAGGGCTGGAAACACCATATATTTT.

The chain carries TRBV6-5 and TRBJ1-1; 8 positions agree with TRBD1. The J segment lost 4 bases and the V segment lost 6 bases, leaving 4 bases of the junction unmatched. Germline V gives CDR1 MNHEY, CDR2 SVGAGI. This CDR3 has 13 amino acids. The CDR3 loop is CASRVGQATEAFF. CDR3 coding DNA: TGTGCCAGCAGAGTGGGACAGGCCACTGAAGCTTTCTTT.

The V and J genes are TRBV9 and TRBJ2-2, with D unclear. Trimming took off 0 bases at V and 4 bases at J, with 10 bases between the two ends. CDR1 and CDR2 from the germline V gene are SGDLS and YYNGEE. The length of the CDR3 is 15 residues. The CDR3 coding sequence is TGTGCCAGCAGCGTAGTAACGGGTGGCACCGGGGAGCTGTTTTTT. It yields the protein CASSVVTGGTGELFF.

CDR3 bases: TGCAGCGTTCAAGCCCATCCTACCGCTTCCTACGAGCAGTACTTC. It yields the protein CSVQAHPTASYEQYF. The rearrangement links TRBV29-1 to TRBJ2-7; D is uncertain. This CDR3 region has 15 residues. The V and J ends lost 5 bases and 1 base respectively, with 18 bases between them. Germline lookup yields CDR1 SQVTM and CDR2 ANQGSEA.

The chain employs TRBV2 and TRBJ2-2; 14 bases are a match to TRBD2. Trimming at V came to 5 bases and at J to 6 bases, leaving 5 bases not matched to a gene. This CDR3 has 16 residues. CDR1 SNHLY and CDR2 FYNNEI come from the germline V gene. The CDR3 nucleotides are TGTGCCAGCAGTAGACTAGCGGGAGGGCCGGCCGGGGAGCTGTTTTTT. Translating it yields CASSRLAGGPAGELFF. The whole variable domain, remainder taken from reference TRBV2 and TRBJ2-2, is EPEVTQTPSHQVTQMGQEVILRCVPISNHLYFYWYRQILGQKVEFLVSFYNNEISEKSEIFDDQFSVERPDGSNFTLKIRSTKLEDSAMYFCASSRLAGGPAGELFFGEGSRLTVL.

The V call is TRBV7-7, the J call TRBJ2-4; D is uncertain. V lost 6 bases and J lost 4, with 7 bases in between. The CDR3 spans 12 residues. Germline V gene lookup returns CDR1 SSHAT and CDR2 FNYEAQ (reference sequence). This CDR3 is CASRYIKNIQYF. CDR3 DNA: TGTGCCAGCAGATACATAAAAAACATTCAGTACTTC.

The chain employs TRBV4-1 and TRBJ1-2, with a possible D match to TRBD1 (6 bases). The CDR3 is 15 residues long. Trimming took off 0 bases at V and 1 base at J, with 9 bases between the two ends. Germline lookup yields CDR1 MGHRA and CDR2 YSYEKL. This CDR3 reads CASSQDGGRNYGYTF. In DNA form, the CDR3 reads TGCGCCAGCAGCCAAGATGGGGGCCGTAACTATGGCTACACCTTC.

J is TRBJ2-7 and V is TRBV6-6; TRBD2 agrees at 9 bases. Germline CDR1 and CDR2: MNHNY and SVGAGI (reference sequence). There are 12 residues in the CDR3. The V and J ends lost 10 bases and 2 bases, in that order; junction bases with no gene match: 3. The chain's CDR3 is CATWTSAYEQYF. The DNA for the CDR3 is TGTGCCACCTGGACTAGCGCCTACGAGCAGTACTTC.

This sequence joins TRBV5-1 and TRBJ1-1, with 7 bases lining up with TRBD1. Per the germline V gene, CDR1 is SGHRS and CDR2 is YFSETQ. This CDR3 spans 15 amino acids. J was trimmed by 3 bases and V by 0 bases; bases with no gene match: 5. CDR3 sequence: CASSLGIGQDTEAFF. In DNA, the CDR3 is TGCGCCAGCAGCTTGGGAATTGGACAGGACACTGAAGCTTTCTTT.

The chain combines TRBV2 with TRBJ2-7; TRBD1 agrees at 9 bases. This CDR3 contains 16 residues. Germline V gives CDR1 SNHLY, CDR2 FYNNEI. J was trimmed by 6 bases and V by 5 bases; bases with no gene match: 14. The DNA of the CDR3 is TGTGCCAGCAGTCTCACAGGGGGCCCGTCTCCGGGCGAGCAGTACTTC. It encodes CASSLTGGPSPGEQYF.

This clone showed up just once. CDR3 in amino acids: CASSSGTDGLPQHF. The CDR3 DNA sequence: TGTGCCAGTAGTAGCGGGACAGACGGCTTGCCCCAGCATTTT. V and J are TRBV19 and TRBJ1-5; 7 bases match TRBD1. Losses at the gene ends were 4 bases for V and 9 bases for J; bases not matched to a gene: 9. The germline V gene has CDR1 LNHDA and CDR2 SQIVND (reference sequence). The CDR3 extends over 14 amino acids.

This clone has just a few counts. This chain joins TRBV27 and TRBJ2-7; D is possibly TRBD2 (7 bases). The CDR3 consists of 15 residues. V shed 6 bases and J shed 0 bases, with 15 bases lying between them. In germline, CDR1 is MNHEY, CDR2 SMNVEV (reference sequence). The CDR3 is CASSPLGGASYEQYF. The CDR3 DNA is TGTGCCAGCAGCCCCCTTGGGGGGGCCTCCTACGAGCAGTACTTC.

The chain uses TRBV28 and TRBJ2-5; 11 bases align to TRBD2. The V gene's germline CDR1 is MDHEN and CDR2 SYDVKM. After removal of 3 bases from V and 3 bases from J, the junction contained 3 bases not matched to a gene. The CDR3 has 15 residues. The CDR3 is CASSFGSGREETQYF. For the CDR3, the DNA is TGTGCCAGCAGTTTCGGTAGCGGGAGGGAAGAGACCCAGTACTTC. Supplemented by reference TRBV28 and TRBJ2-5, the full variable domain reads DVKVTQSSRYLVKRTGEKVFLECVQDMDHENMFWYRQDPGLGLRLIYFSYDVKMKEKGDIPEGYSVSREKKERFSLILESASTNQTSMYLCASSFGSGREETQYFGPGTRLLVL.